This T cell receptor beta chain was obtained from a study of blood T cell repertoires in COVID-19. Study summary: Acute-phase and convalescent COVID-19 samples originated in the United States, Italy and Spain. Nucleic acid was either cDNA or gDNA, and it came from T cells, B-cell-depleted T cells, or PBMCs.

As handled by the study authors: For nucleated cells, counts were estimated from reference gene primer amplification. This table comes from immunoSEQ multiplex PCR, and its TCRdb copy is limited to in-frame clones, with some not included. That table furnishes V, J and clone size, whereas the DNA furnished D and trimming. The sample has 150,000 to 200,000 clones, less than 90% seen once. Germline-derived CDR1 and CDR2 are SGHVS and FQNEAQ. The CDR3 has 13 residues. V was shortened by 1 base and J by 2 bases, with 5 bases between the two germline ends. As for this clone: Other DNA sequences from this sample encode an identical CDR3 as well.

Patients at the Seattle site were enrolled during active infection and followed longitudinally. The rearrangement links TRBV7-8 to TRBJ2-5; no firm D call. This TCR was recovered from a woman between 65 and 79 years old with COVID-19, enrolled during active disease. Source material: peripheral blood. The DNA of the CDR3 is TGTGCCAGCAGCTTAGGTCAACAAGAGACCCAGTACTTC. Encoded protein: CASSLGQQETQYF.